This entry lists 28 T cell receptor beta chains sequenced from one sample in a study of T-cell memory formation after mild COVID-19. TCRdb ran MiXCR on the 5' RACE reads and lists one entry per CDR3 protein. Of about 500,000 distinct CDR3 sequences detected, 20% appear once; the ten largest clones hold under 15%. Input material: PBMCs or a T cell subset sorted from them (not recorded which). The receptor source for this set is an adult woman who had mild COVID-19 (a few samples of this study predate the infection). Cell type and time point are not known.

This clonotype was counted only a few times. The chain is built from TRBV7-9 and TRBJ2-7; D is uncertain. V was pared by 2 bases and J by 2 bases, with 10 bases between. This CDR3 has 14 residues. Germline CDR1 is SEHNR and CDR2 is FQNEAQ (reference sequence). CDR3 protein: CASSLSAKAYEQYF. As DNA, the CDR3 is TGTGCCAGCAGCTTATCAGCGAAGGCCTACGAGCAGTACTTC. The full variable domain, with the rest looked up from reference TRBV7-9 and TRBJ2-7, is DTGVSQNPRHKITKRGQNVTFRCDPISEHNRLYWYRQTLGQGPEFLTYFQNEAQLEKSRLLSDRFSAERPKGSFSTLEIQRTEQGDSAMYLCASSLSAKAYEQYFGPGTRLTVT.

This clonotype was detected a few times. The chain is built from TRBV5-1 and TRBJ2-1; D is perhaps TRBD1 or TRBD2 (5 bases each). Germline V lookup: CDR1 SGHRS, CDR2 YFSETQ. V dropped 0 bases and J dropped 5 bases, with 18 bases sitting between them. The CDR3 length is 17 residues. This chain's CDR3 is CASSLVGARGGHNEQFF. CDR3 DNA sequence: TGCGCCAGCAGCTTGGTCGGGGCTCGAGGTGGACACAATGAGCAGTTCTTC.

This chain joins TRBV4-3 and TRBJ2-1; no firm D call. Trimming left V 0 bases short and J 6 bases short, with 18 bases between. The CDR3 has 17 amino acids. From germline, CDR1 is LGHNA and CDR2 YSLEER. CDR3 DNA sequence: TGCGCCAGCAGCCAAGAATCGCAGTGGTCTGCTCGCAATGAGCAGTTCTTC. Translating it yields CASSQESQWSARNEQFF.

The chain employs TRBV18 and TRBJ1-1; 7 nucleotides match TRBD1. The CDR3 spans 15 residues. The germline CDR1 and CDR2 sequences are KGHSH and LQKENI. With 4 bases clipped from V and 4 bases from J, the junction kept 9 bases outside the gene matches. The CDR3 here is CASSRRTGEFTEAFF. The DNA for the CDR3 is TGTGCCAGCTCACGCAGGACAGGCGAGTTCACTGAAGCTTTCTTT.

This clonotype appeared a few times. In DNA form, the CDR3 reads TGTGCCTGGAGTTTAGGGCTTGAAGCTTTCTTT. Protein: CAWSLGLEAFF. V usage is TRBV30 and J usage is TRBJ1-1, with D unresolved. The germline V gene encodes CDR1 GTSNPN and CDR2 SVGIG (reference sequence). The V gene lost 2 bases and the J gene lost 7 bases, with 8 bases spanning the gap. CDR3 size: 11 residues.

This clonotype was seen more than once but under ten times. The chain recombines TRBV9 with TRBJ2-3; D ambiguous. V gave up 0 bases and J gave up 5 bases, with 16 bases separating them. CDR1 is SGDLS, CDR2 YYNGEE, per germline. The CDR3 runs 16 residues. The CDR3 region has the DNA TGTGCCAGCAGCGTAGGAAAGACTCCTTTAGGAGATACGCAGTATTTT. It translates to CASSVGKTPLGDTQYF. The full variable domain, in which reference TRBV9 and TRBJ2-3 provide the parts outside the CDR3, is DSGVTQTPKHLITATGQRVTLRCSPRSGDLSVYWYQQSLDQGLQFLIQYYNGEERAKGNILERFSAQQFPDLHSELNLSSLELGDSALYFCASSVGKTPLGDTQYFGPGTRLTVL.

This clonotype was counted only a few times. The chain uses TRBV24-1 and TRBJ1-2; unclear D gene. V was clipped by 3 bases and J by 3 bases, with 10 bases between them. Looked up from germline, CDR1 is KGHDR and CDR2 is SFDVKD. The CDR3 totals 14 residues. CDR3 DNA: TGTGCCACCAGTGATCCCGCCCGGGACTATGGCTACACCTTC. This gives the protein CATSDPARDYGYTF.

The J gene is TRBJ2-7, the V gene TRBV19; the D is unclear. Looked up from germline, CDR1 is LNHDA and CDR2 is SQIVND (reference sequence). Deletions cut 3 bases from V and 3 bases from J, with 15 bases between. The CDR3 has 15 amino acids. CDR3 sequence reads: CASSIAGRGYYEQYF. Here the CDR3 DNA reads TGTGCCAGTAGTATTGCTGGCAGAGGATACTACGAGCAGTACTTC. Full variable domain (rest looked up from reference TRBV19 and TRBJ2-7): DGGITQSPKYLFRKEGQNVTLSCEQNLNHDAMYWYRQDPGQGLRLIYYSQIVNDFQKGDIAEGYSVSREKKESFPLTVTSAQKNPTAFYLCASSIAGRGYYEQYFGPGTRLTVT.

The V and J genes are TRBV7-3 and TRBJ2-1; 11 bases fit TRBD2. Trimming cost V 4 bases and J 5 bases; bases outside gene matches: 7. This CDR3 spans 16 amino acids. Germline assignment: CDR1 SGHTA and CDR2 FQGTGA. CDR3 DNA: TGTGCCAGCAGCTACCTAGCGGGGGGCGTCGACAATGAGCAGTTCTTC. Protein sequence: CASSYLAGGVDNEQFF.

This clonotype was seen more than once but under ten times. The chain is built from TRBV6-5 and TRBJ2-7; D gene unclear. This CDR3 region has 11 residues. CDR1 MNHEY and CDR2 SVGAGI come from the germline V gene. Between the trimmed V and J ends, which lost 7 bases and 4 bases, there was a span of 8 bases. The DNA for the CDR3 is TGTGCCAGCACCATGGGGTACGAGCAGTACTTC. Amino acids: CASTMGYEQYF.

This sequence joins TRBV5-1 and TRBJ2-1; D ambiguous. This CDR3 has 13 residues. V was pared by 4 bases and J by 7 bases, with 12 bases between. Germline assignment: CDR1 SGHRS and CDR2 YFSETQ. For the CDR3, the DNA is TGCGCCAGCAGCCCGGCCGGTGGGAATGAGCAGTTCTTC. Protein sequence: CASSPAGGNEQFF.

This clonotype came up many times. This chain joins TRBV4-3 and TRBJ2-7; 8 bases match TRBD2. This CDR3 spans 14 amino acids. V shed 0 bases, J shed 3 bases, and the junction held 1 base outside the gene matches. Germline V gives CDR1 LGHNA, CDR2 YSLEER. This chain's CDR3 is CASSQDRGGYEQYF. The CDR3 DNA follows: TGCGCCAGCAGCCAAGATCGGGGGGGCTACGAGCAGTACTTC.

CDR3 DNA sequence: TGTGCCACCAGCAGAGATATCGGGAGTATCTCCTACGAGCAGTACTTC. Translated: CATSRDIGSISYEQYF. This rearrangement joins TRBV15 to TRBJ2-7, with a possible D match to TRBD2 (6 bases). The V gene's germline CDR1 is LNHNV and CDR2 YYDKDF (reference sequence). The CDR3 length is 16 residues. With 0 bases removed from V and 0 bases from J, the gap between germline ends came to 12 bases.

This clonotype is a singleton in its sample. The CDR3 nucleotides are TGTGCCAGCAGCTTACTAGCGGGAGTCGGGGAGACCCAGTACTTC. Protein: CASSLLAGVGETQYF. The chain combines TRBV12-3 or TRBV12-4 with TRBJ2-5, with TRBD2 matching over 11 bases. The CDR3 length is 15 residues. J gave up 5 bases and V 6 bases, and 8 bases lay outside the gene matches.

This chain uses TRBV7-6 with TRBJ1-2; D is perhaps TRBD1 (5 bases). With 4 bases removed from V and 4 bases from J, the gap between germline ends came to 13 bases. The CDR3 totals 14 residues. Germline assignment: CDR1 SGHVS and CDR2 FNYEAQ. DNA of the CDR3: TGTGCCAGCAGCTCAGACGGGGGGAGCTATGGCTACACCTTC. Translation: CASSSDGGSYGYTF.

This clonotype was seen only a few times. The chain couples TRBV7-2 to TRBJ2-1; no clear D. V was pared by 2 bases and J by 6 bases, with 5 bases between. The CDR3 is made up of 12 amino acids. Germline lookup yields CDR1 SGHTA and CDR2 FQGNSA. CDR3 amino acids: CASSLPLNEQFF. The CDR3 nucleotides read TGTGCCAGCAGCTTACCCCTCAATGAGCAGTTCTTC.

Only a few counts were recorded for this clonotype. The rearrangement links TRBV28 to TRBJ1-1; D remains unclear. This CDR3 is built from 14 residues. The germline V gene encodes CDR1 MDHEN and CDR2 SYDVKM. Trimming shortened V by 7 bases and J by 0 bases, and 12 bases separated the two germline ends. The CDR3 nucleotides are TGTGCCAGCACCTTTGTGGGAATGAACACTGAAGCTTTCTTT. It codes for CASTFVGMNTEAFF.

The CDR3 is CASSYGTGISHEQYF. The CDR3, as DNA: TGTGCCAGCAGTTACGGGACAGGCATTTCCCACGAGCAGTACTTC. The chain links TRBV12-3 or TRBV12-4 to TRBJ2-7; 8 nucleotides agree with TRBD1. After removal of 4 bases from V and 5 bases from J, the junction contained 10 bases not matched to a gene. This CDR3 is built from 15 residues.

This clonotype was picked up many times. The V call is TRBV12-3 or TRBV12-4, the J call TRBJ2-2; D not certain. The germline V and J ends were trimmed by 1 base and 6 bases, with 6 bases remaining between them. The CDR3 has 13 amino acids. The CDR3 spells CASSLVGAGELFF. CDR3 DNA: TGTGCCAGCAGTTTAGTAGGCGCCGGGGAGCTGTTTTTT.

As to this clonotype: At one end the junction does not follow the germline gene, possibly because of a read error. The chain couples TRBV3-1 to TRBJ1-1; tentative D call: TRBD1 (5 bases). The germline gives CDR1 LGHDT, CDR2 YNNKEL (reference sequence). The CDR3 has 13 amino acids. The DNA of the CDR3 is TGTGCCAGCACCCAAGGGGAGAACGCTGAAGCTTTCTTT. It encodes CASTQGENAEAFF.

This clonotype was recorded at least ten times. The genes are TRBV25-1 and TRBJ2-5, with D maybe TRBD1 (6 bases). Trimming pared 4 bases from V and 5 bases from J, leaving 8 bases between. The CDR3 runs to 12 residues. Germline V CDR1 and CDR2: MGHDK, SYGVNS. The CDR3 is CASSGQVETQYF. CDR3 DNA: TGTGCCAGCAGTGGACAGGTGGAGACCCAGTACTTC.

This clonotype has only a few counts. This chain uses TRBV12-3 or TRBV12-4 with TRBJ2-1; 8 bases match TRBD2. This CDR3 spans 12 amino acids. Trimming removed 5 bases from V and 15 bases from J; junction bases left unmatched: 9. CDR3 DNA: TGTGCCAGCAGTCCCCGGGGGGGGCGACTGTTCTTC. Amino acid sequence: CASSPRGGRLFF.

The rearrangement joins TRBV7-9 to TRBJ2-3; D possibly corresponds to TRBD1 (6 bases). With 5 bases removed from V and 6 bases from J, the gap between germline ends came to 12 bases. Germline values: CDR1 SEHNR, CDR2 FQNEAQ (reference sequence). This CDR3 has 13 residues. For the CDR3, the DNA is TGTGCCAGCAGCGTCATAACAGGGGATACGCAGTATTTT. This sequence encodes CASSVITGDTQYF.

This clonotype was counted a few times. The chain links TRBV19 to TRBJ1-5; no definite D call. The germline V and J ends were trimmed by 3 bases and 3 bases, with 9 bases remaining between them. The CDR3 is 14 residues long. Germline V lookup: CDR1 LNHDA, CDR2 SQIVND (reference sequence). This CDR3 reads CASSMTEYNQPQHF. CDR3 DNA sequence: TGTGCCAGTAGTATGACGGAGTACAATCAGCCCCAGCATTTT.

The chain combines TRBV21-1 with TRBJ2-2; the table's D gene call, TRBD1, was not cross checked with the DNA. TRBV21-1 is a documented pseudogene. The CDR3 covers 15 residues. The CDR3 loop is CASSRVGVTTGELFF. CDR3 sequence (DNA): TGTGCCAGCAGCAGAGTAGGGGTTACCACCGGGGAGCTGTTTTTT.

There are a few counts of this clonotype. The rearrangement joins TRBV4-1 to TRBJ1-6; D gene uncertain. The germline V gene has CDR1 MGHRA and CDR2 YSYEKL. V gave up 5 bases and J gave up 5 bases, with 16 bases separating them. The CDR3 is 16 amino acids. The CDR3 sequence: CASSGRAMGNNSPLHF. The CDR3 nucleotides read TGCGCCAGCAGCGGCCGGGCTATGGGCAATAATTCACCCCTCCACTTT.

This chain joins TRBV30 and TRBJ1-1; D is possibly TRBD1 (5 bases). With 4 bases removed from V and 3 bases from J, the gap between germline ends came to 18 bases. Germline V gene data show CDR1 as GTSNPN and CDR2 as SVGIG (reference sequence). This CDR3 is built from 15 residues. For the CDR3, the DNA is TGTGCCTGGACCCGTCGGGGGGTGGGGGACACTGAAGCTTTCTTT. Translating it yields CAWTRRGVGDTEAFF. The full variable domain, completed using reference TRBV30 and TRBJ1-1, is SQTIHQWPATLVQPVGSPLSLECTVEGTSNPNLYWYRQAAGRGLQLLFYSVGIGQISSEVPQNLSASRPQDRQFILSSKKLLLSDSGFYLCAWTRRGVGDTEAFFGQGTRLTVV.

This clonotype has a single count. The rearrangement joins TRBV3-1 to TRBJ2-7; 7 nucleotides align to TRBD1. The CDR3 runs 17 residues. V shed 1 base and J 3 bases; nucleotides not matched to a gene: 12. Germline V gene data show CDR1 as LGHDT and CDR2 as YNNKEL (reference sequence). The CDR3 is CASSQVGLTGVSYEQYF. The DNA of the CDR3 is TGTGCCAGCAGCCAAGTCGGGCTTACAGGGGTAAGCTACGAGCAGTACTTC.